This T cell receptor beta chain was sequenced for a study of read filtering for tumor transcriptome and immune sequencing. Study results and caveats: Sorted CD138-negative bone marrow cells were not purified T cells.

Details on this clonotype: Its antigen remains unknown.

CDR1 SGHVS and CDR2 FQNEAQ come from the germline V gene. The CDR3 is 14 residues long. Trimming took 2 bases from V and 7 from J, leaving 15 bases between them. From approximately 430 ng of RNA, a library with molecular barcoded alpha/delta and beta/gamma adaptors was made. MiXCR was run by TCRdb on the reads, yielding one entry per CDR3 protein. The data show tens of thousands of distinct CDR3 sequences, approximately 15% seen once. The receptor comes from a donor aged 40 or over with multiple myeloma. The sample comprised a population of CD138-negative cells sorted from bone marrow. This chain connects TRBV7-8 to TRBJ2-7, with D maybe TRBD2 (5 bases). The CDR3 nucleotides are TGTGCCAGCAGCTTATCCCGGGATCTGGGAGAGCAGTACTTC. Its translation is CASSLSRDLGEQYF.